A selection of T cell receptor beta chains follows, all from one sample in a study of identical twins. Via MiXCR, TCRdb re-called the 5' RACE reads, giving one row per CDR3 protein. Of some 1,700,000 distinct CDR3 sequences listed, about 32% are singletons. Material for sequencing was cord blood. These TCRs come from a newborn girl in good health. Each CDR3 is given with its conserved first and last residue. A D gene is named only where the DNA matches it firmly. Clone size is given for some rows only: seen once, a few or many times, or a class if the clone is expanded.

D	size	J	length	V	CDR3	DNA
TRBD2	.	TRBJ2-3	15	TRBV9	CASSVASGRPDTQYF	TGTGCCAGCAGCGTAGCTAGCGGGAGGCCAGATACGCAGTATTTT
TRBD2	.	TRBJ2-3	16	TRBV5-1	CASSRRAGTSADTQYF	TGCGCCAGCAGCCGACGGGCCGGGACTAGCGCAGATACGCAGTATTTT
TRBD2	.	TRBJ2-1	16	TRBV5-1	CASSPSLSSGRVEQFF	TGCGCCAGCAGCCCCTCCTTAAGTAGCGGGAGGGTCGAGCAGTTCTTC
TRBD1	.	TRBJ1-5	16	TRBV28	CASSLPGQGANQPQHF	TGTGCCAGCAGTTTACCTGGACAGGGGGCCAATCAGCCCCAGCATTTT
TRBD2	few	TRBJ2-7	14	TRBV12-3/TRBV12-4	CASSSQLAAYEQYF	TGTGCCAGCAGTTCCCAACTAGCGGCCTACGAGCAGTACTTC
TRBD1	.	TRBJ1-4	14	TRBV5-1	CASTTGAPNEKLFF	TGCGCCAGCACCACAGGGGCACCTAATGAAAAACTGTTTTTT
.	.	TRBJ2-7	12	TRBV20-1	CSPRDTPYEQYF	TGCAGTCCTCGGGACACCCCCTACGAGCAGTACTTC
.	.	TRBJ2-1	15	TRBV10-3	CAISEPDGTYNEQFF	TGTGCCATCAGTGAGCCAGATGGAACTTACAATGAGCAGTTCTTC
.	few	TRBJ1-1	13	TRBV6-5	CASSLLTGRGAFF	TGTGCCAGCAGCCTCCTTACAGGGCGGGGGGCTTTCTTT
.	few	TRBJ1-2	18	TRBV27	CASSLRGGGYAGDYGYTF	TGTGCCAGCAGTCTCCGGGGAGGGGGGTACGCTGGGGACTATGGCTACACCTTC
.	.	TRBJ1-5	16	TRBV7-6	CASSPWPDYSNQPQHF	TGTGCCAGCAGCCCGTGGCCGGATTATAGCAATCAGCCCCAGCATTTT
.	.	TRBJ2-5	18	TRBV5-6	CASSLDPWAGGSQETQYF	TGTGCCAGCAGCTTGGACCCATGGGCAGGAGGTTCCCAAGAGACCCAGTACTTC
TRBD2	.	TRBJ2-3	14	TRBV29-1	CSVLGRAGADTQYF	TGCAGCGTCCTAGGACGAGCGGGAGCGGATACGCAGTATTTT
.	.	TRBJ2-5	14	TRBV12-5	CASGLGGTQETQYF	TGTGCTAGTGGTTTGGGGGGCACCCAAGAGACCCAGTACTTC
TRBD2	few	TRBJ2-3	16	TRBV4-2	CASSQTSGGSTDTQYF	TGTGCCAGCAGCCAAACTAGCGGGGGCAGCACAGATACGCAGTATTTT
.	few	TRBJ2-1	16	TRBV6-5	CASSYSSRGSYNEQFF	TGTGCCAGCAGTTACTCCAGCAGAGGCTCCTACAATGAGCAGTTCTTC
TRBD2	.	TRBJ2-1	15	TRBV7-2	CANSPQKAGYNEQFF	TGTGCCAACAGCCCCCAAAAAGCGGGATACAATGAGCAGTTCTTC
TRBD2	.	TRBJ2-1	16	TRBV4-1	CASSQPLAGGPNEQFF	TGCGCCAGCAGCCAACCACTAGCGGGGGGGCCGAATGAGCAGTTCTTC
TRBD2	.	TRBJ2-2	13	TRBV29-1	CSVEGLGSGELFF	TGCAGCGTGGAGGGACTAGGATCCGGGGAGCTGTTTTTT
TRBD2	.	TRBJ2-1	17	TRBV11-2	CASSLGPKAGGYNEQFF	TGTGCCAGCAGCTTAGGCCCTAAAGCGGGAGGTTACAATGAGCAGTTCTTC
TRBD2	.	TRBJ2-7	16	TRBV5-1	CASSLGLAGSTYEQYF	TGCGCCAGCAGCTTGGGACTAGCGGGGTCCACCTACGAGCAGTACTTC
.	.	TRBJ2-3	18	TRBV4-2	CASSLTQTGRSFTDTQYF	TGTGCCAGCAGCCTTACTCAGACGGGGAGGTCCTTCACAGATACGCAGTATTTT
.	.	TRBJ2-6	14	TRBV7-9	CASSYRAGASVLTF	TGTGCCAGCAGCTACAGGGCCGGGGCCAGCGTCCTGACTTTC
TRBD2	.	TRBJ2-1	15	TRBV20-1	CGARVGTSGASEQFF	TGCGGTGCTAGAGTCGGGACTAGCGGGGCGAGTGAGCAGTTCTTC
TRBD1	few	TRBJ1-5	16	TRBV20-1	CSARVGEGASNQPQHF	TGCAGTGCTAGAGTAGGGGAGGGGGCTAGCAATCAGCCCCAGCATTTT
TRBD1	few	TRBJ2-3	15	TRBV6-5	CASSYTGGSPDTQYF	TGTGCCAGCAGTTACACAGGGGGTTCTCCAGATACGCAGTATTTT
TRBD1	few	TRBJ1-2	15	TRBV20-1	CSAEGRDRANYGYTF	TGCAGTGCTGAGGGCCGGGACAGAGCTAACTATGGCTACACCTTC
TRBD2	.	TRBJ2-7	14	TRBV11-2	CASSLDRTRNEQYF	TGTGCCAGCAGCTTAGATCGGACTAGGAATGAGCAGTACTTC
TRBD1	many	TRBJ2-7	13	TRBV3-1	CASSQLQGHEQYF	TGTGCCAGCAGCCAGCTACAGGGGCACGAGCAGTACTTC
TRBD2	few	TRBJ2-7	15	TRBV12-3/TRBV12-4	CASSPWTSGLYEQYF	TGTGCCAGCAGTCCTTGGACTAGCGGCCTCTACGAGCAGTACTTC
.	few	TRBJ1-1	15	TRBV9	CASSVAAGMNTEAFF	TGTGCCAGCAGCGTAGCGGCAGGAATGAACACTGAAGCTTTCTTT
.	.	TRBJ2-1	14	TRBV28	CASSLDPAPYEQFF	TGTGCCAGCAGTTTAGATCCAGCCCCCTACGAGCAGTTCTTC
TRBD1	.	TRBJ1-1	14	TRBV29-1	CSVDHRGGPTEAFF	TGCAGCGTTGATCACAGGGGGGGGCCCACTGAAGCTTTCTTT
.	many	TRBJ1-1	14	TRBV7-2	CASSPLQVNTEAFF	TGTGCCAGCAGCCCGCTACAGGTGAACACTGAAGCTTTCTTT
TRBD1	many	TRBJ2-7	15	TRBV12-3/TRBV12-4	CASSLTGGASYEQYF	TGTGCCAGCAGCTTGACAGGGGGAGCTAGCTACGAGCAGTACTTC
TRBD1	.	TRBJ1-1	13	TRBV20-1	CSAFGQGDTEAFF	TGCAGTGCCTTCGGCCAGGGGGACACTGAAGCTTTCTTT
TRBD2	few	TRBJ2-3	16	TRBV4-2	CASSQVLAGGPDTQYF	TGTGCCAGCAGCCAAGTACTAGCGGGGGGGCCAGATACGCAGTATTTT
TRBD2	.	TRBJ2-7	16	TRBV7-8	CASSSYTSGMWGEQYF	TGTGCCAGCAGCTCATATACTAGCGGGATGTGGGGCGAGCAGTACTTC
.	.	TRBJ2-5	15	TRBV6-6	CASSSDRDSKETQYF	TGTGCCAGCAGTTCTGACCGGGACTCTAAAGAGACCCAGTACTTC
TRBD1	.	TRBJ2-7	15	TRBV28	CASTFRDRGGNEQYF	TGTGCCAGCACGTTTAGGGACAGGGGGGGTAATGAGCAGTACTTC
TRBD2	many	TRBJ2-1	13	TRBV24-1	CATATSGYNEQFF	TGTGCCACCGCGACTAGCGGCTACAATGAGCAGTTCTTC
.	.	TRBJ2-5	16	TRBV3-1	CASSQEAGPYQETQYF	TGTGCCAGCAGCCAAGAGGCGGGGCCGTACCAAGAGACCCAGTACTTC
.	.	TRBJ1-5	13	TRBV28	CASTDTTGQPQHF	TGTGCCAGCACCGATACCACCGGTCAGCCCCAGCATTTT
TRBD1	.	TRBJ1-5	18	TRBV4-2	CASSQESGDSLRNQPQHF	TGTGCCAGCAGCCAAGAGTCAGGGGACAGTCTCCGCAATCAGCCCCAGCATTTT